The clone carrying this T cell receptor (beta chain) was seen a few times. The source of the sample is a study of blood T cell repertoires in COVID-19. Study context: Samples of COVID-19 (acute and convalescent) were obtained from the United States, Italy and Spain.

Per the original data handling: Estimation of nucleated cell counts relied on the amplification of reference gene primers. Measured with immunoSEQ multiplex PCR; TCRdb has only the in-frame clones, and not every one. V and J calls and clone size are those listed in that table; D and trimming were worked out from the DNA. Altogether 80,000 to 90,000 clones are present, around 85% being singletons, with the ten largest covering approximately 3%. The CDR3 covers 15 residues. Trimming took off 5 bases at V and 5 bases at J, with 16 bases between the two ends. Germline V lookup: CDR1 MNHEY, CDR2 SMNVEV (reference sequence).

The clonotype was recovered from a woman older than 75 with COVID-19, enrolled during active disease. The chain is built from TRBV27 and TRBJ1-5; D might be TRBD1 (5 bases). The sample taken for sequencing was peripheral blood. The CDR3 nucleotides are TGTGCCAGCAGTAACTCGAACTGGGGCGATCAGCCCCAGCATTTT. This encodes CASSNSNWGDQPQHF.